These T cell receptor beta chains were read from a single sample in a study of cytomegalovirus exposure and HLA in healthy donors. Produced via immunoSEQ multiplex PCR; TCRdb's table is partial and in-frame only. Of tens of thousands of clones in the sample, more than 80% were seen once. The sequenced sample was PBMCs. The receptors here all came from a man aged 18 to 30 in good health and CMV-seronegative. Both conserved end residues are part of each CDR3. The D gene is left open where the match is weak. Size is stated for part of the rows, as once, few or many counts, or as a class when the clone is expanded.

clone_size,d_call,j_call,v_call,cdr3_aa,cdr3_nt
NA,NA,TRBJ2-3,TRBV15,CATSRDGNSGNTDTQYF,TGTGCCACCAGCAGAGATGGAAACTCAGGGAACACAGATACGCAGTATTTT
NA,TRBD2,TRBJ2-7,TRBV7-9,CASSRLTSGVAQRGNEQYF,TGTGCCAGCAGCCGTCTCACTAGCGGGGTAGCGCAGAGAGGTAACGAGCAGTACTTC
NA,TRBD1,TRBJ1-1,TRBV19,CASRRQGGKTEAFF,TGTGCCAGTAGAAGACAGGGGGGAAAAACTGAAGCTTTCTTT
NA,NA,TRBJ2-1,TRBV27,CASSLRGGGYNEQFF,TGTGCCAGCAGTTTAAGGGGGGGAGGATACAATGAGCAGTTCTTC
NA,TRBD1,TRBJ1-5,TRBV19,CASSRQGNSNQPQHF,TGTGCCAGTAGTAGACAGGGAAATAGCAATCAGCCCCAGCATTTT
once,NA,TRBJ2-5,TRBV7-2,CASSLEAGQETQYF,TGTGCCAGCAGCTTAGAGGCGGGGCAAGAGACCCAGTACTTC
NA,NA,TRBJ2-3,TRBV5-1,CASSDTSSTDTQYF,TGCGCCAGCAGCGACACTAGCTCAACAGATACGCAGTATTTT
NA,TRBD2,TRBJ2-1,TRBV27,CASSLDPSPAGGYGTFF,TGTGCCAGCAGTCTAGACCCCTCGCCAGCGGGAGGGTATGGGACGTTCTTC
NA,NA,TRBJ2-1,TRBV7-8,CASSARGYNEQFF,TGTGCCAGCAGCGCTAGGGGCTACAATGAGCAGTTCTTC
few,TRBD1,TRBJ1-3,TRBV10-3,CAISEGDRALLTSGNTIYF,TGTGCCATCAGTGAGGGGGACAGGGCCTTACTTACCTCTGGAAACACCATATATTTT
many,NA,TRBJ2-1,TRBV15,CATSIIHNEQFF,TGTGCCACCAGCATCATTCACAATGAGCAGTTCTTC
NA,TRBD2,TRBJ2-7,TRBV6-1,CASSETAGLASYEQYF,TGTGCCAGCAGTGAAACAGCTGGACTAGCATCCTACGAGCAGTACTTC
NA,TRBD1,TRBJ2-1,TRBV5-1,CASGTGGGEQFF,TGCGCCAGCGGGACAGGGGGTGGTGAGCAGTTCTTC
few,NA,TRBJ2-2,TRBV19,CASSLQGQGPLAGRGELFF,TGTGCCAGTAGCCTACAGGGACAGGGTCCACTAGCGGGACGAGGGGAGCTGTTTTTT
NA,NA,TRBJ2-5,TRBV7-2,CASSLVRVGGETQYF,TGTGCCAGCAGCTTAGTGCGGGTAGGGGGAGAGACCCAGTACTTC
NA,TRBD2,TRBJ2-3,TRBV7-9,CASSLDGTSGSNTQYF,TGTGCCAGCAGCTTGGACGGGACTAGCGGGAGTAATACGCAGTATTTT
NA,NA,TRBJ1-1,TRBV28,CASSPTTTSGGAFF,TGTGCCAGCAGTCCTACGACAACCAGTGGAGGAGCTTTCTTT
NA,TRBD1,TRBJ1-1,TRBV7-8,CASSLGPYSGTVMNTEAFF,TGTGCCAGCAGCTTAGGACCCTACTCCGGGACAGTTATGAACACTGAAGCTTTCTTT
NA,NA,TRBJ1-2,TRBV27,CASSSSTSGGANYGYTF,TGTGCCAGCAGTTCCTCAACGTCGGGGGGAGCTAACTATGGCTACACCTTC
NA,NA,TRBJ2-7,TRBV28,CASSPGALSYEQYF,TGTGCCAGCAGCCCAGGGGCACTCTCCTACGAGCAGTACTTC
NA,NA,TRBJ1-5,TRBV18,CASSGQGSNQPQHF,TGTGCCAGCTCAGGGCAGGGTAGCAATCAGCCCCAGCATTTT
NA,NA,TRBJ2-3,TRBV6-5,CASSSTLSSTDTQYF,TGTGCCAGCAGCTCAACCCTATCTAGCACAGATACGCAGTATTTT
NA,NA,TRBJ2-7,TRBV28,CASSFATGTAYEQYF,TGTGCCAGCAGTTTCGCGACCGGGACTGCCTACGAGCAGTACTTC
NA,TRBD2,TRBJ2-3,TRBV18,CASSRRQTSGRASTQYF,TGTGCCAGCTCACGGAGGCAGACTAGCGGGAGGGCTAGTACGCAGTATTTT
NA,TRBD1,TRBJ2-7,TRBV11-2,CASSLAGGTYEQYF,TGTGCCAGCAGCTTGGCAGGGGGCACGTACGAGCAGTACTTC
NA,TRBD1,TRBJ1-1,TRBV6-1,CASSVGTGNTEAFF,TGTGCCAGCAGTGTGGGGACAGGGAACACTGAAGCTTTCTTT
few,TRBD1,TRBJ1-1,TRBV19,CASKISGGTNTEAFF,TGTGCCAGTAAAATCTCAGGGGGCACTAACACTGAAGCTTTCTTT
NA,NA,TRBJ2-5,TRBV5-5,CASKYFLRGQKKETQYF,TGTGCCAGCAAGTATTTCTTAAGGGGACAAAAGAAAGAGACCCAGTACTTC
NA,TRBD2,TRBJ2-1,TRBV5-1,CASSPTLTSGRAVEQFF,TGCGCCAGCAGCCCCACCTTGACTAGCGGGAGGGCAGTTGAGCAGTTCTTC
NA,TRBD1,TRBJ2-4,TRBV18,CASSPDRVGKNIQYF,TGTGCCAGCTCACCGGACAGGGTTGGCAAAAACATTCAGTACTTC
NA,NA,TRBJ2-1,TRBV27,CASSLAESSYNEQFF,TGTGCCAGCAGTTTAGCGGAAAGCTCCTACAATGAGCAGTTCTTC
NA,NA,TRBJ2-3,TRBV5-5,CASSPGRGGTDTQYF,TGTGCCAGCAGCCCGGGGCGGGGAGGCACAGATACGCAGTATTTT
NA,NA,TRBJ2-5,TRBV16,CASSQSKRWGERETQYF,TGTGCCAGCAGCCAATCGAAGAGGTGGGGGGAACGGGAGACCCAGTACTTC
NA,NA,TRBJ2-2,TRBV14,CASSQGRYTGELFF,TGTGCCAGCAGCCAAGGGAGGTACACCGGGGAGCTGTTTTTT
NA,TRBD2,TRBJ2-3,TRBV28,CASSSSGTSGGSKDTQYF,TGTGCCAGCAGTTCATCCGGGACTAGCGGGGGGTCGAAAGATACGCAGTATTTT
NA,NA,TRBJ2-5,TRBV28,CASSSDYGETQYF,TGTGCCAGCAGTTCGGACTACGGGGAGACCCAGTACTTC
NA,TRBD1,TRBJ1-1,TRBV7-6,CASSSRDRAEAFF,TGTGCCAGCAGCTCCCGGGACAGGGCGGAAGCTTTCTTT
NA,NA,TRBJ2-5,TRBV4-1,CASSQDARPGETQYF,TGCGCCAGCAGCCAAGACGCCAGGCCTGGGGAGACCCAGTACTTC
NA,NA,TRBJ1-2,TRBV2,CASSEQQSGKDGYTF,TGTGCCAGCAGTGAACAACAATCAGGGAAGGATGGCTACACCTTC
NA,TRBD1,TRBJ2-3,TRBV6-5,CASAQGFSDTQYF,TGTGCCAGCGCACAGGGGTTTTCAGATACGCAGTATTTT
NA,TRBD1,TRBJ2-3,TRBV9,CASSVSYRGNTQYF,TGTGCCAGCAGCGTATCCTACAGGGGAAATACGCAGTATTTT
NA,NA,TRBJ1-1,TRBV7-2,CASSLFTRAEEAFF,TGTGCCAGCAGCTTATTTACTAGGGCAGAAGAAGCTTTCTTT
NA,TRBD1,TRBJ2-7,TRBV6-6,CASSPRDRGYEQYF,TGTGCCAGCAGCCCCCGGGACAGGGGCTACGAGCAGTACTTC
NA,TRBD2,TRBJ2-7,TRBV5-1,CASSPWTSGSYEQYF,TGCGCCAGCAGCCCCTGGACTAGCGGGTCCTACGAGCAGTACTTC
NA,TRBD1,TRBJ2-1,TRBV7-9,CASSLAGQGAGNEQFF,TGTGCCAGCAGCTTAGCCGGCCAGGGGGCTGGTAATGAGCAGTTCTTC
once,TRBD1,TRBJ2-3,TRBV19,CAGGTGGGMDTQYF,TGTGCTGGGGGGACAGGGGGCGGGATGGATACGCAGTATTTT
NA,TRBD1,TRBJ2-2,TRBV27,CASTRTGFTGELFF,TGTGCCAGCACCCGGACAGGGTTCACCGGGGAGCTGTTTTTT
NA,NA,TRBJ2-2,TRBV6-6,CASSYLGQGTGGELFF,TGTGCCAGCAGTTACCTCGGGCAGGGGACGGGCGGGGAGCTGTTTTTT
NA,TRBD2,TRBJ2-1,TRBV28,CASSFLGGRSGSSYNEQFF,TGTGCCAGCAGTTTTTTAGGGGGGCGTAGCGGGAGCTCCTACAATGAGCAGTTCTTC
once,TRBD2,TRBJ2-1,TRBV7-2,CASSLALTSGYNEQFF,TGTGCCAGCAGCTTAGCGTTGACTAGCGGATACAATGAGCAGTTCTTC
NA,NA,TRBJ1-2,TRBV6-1,CASSPEGRGDYGYTF,TGTGCCAGCAGTCCCGAAGGCAGGGGTGACTATGGCTACACCTTC
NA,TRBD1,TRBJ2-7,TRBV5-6,CASSPGTGGYEQYF,TGTGCCAGCAGCCCCGGGACAGGGGGCTACGAGCAGTACTTC
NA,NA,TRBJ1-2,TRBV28,CASTHGEGGTF,TGTGCCAGCACCCACGGGGAGGGGGGCACCTTC
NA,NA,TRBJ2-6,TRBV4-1,CASSQRGARSSGANVLTF,TGCGCCAGCAGCCAAAGGGGTGCACGGAGCTCTGGGGCCAACGTCCTGACTTTC
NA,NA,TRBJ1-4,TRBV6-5,CASSYSWEEKKLFF,TGTGCCAGCAGTTACTCATGGGAGGAGAAAAAACTGTTTTTT
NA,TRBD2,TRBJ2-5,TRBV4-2,CASSQEMAGVFSRGTQYF,TGTGCCAGCAGCCAAGAGATGGCGGGAGTCTTCTCTCGTGGGACCCAGTACTTC
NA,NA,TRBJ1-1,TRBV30,CAWTPTGSEEAFF,TGTGCCTGGACCCCCACGGGTTCGGAGGAAGCTTTCTTT
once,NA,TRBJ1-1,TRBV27,CASSLAGVAFF,TGTGCCAGCAGTTTGGCAGGGGTGGCTTTCTTT
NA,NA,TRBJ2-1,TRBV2,CASSDWSISPEQFF,TGTGCCAGCAGTGACTGGTCTATTTCCCCTGAGCAGTTCTTC